The 21 T cell receptor beta chains below come from one sample, sequenced in a study of tumor-infiltrating lymphocytes in primary liver carcinoma. Starting from around 500 ng of total RNA, TCR beta cDNA was produced with a primer in the constant region. Sequencing libraries for TCR beta derived from three nested multiplex PCR rounds that used slightly modified ARM-PCR. A C-beta reverse primer was combined with TRBV1-TRBV30 forward primers in the first two PCR rounds, and each round had around 11 cycles. TCRdb called the multiplex PCR reads again in MiXCR, with one record for every CDR3 protein. The sample lists 100,000 to 120,000 distinct CDR3 sequences; about four fifths were seen once. Each 20-30 mg portion of unsorted bulk tissue served as the source for co-extraction of RNA and DNA. The sample taken for sequencing was liver tumor tissue from sampling region 3. As to subset: tumor region T3, left-lateral pole. The receptor source for this set is a man aged 35-49 years with primary liver carcinoma and hepatitis B virus infection.

A single count supports this clonotype. This sequence joins TRBV6-5 and TRBJ1-2; weak D call: TRBD1 (5 bases). The ends were cut back, 8 bases at V and 8 bases at J, with 21 bases in the middle. Germline V lookup: CDR1 MNHEY, CDR2 SVGAGI. CDR3 size: 14 residues. CDR3: CASGPGTTELGYTF. The CDR3 DNA reads TGTGCCAGCGGACCCGGGACGACTGAGTTGGGCTACACCTTC.

The chain recombines TRBV7-9 with TRBJ2-1; 9 bases align to TRBD1. In germline, CDR1 is SEHNR, CDR2 FQNEAQ (reference sequence). This CDR3 has 15 residues. Trimming took 2 bases from V and 7 from J; bases not matched to a gene: 6. This CDR3 reads CASSLCDRGRNEQFF. In DNA form, the CDR3 reads TGTGCCAGCAGCTTATGTGACAGGGGGAGGAATGAGCAGTTCTTC.

This clonotype was counted once. The CDR3 does not close with the conserved phenylalanine or tryptophan, likely indicating a read error. The rearrangement uses TRBV29-1 and TRBJ2-7; D assignment may be TRBD1 or TRBD2 (6 bases each). In germline, CDR1 is SQVTM, CDR2 ANQGSEA. The CDR3 runs to 13 residues. V was clipped by 7 bases and J by 5 bases, with 18 bases between them. The CDR3 DNA follows: TGCAGCGAGGGGGACTCTGACCTCCACGAGCAGTACTCC. It specifies CSEGDSDLHEQYS.

In regard to this clonotype: This may come from a read error, since a much larger clone is one base off. The chain has TRBV11-2 and TRBJ2-4; the D gene is possibly TRBD1 (6 bases). Looked up from germline, CDR1 is SGHAT and CDR2 is FQNNGV. This CDR3 has 15 amino acids. CDR3 sequence (DNA): TGTGCCTGCAGCTTAGATGGTTGGGGGCGCGACATTCAGTACTTC. Its protein is CACSLDGWGRDIQYF.

As regards this clonotype: Compared with germline, one end of the junction differs, possibly owing to a read error. The V call is TRBV7-8, the J call TRBJ1-5; D perhaps matches TRBD1 (5 bases). The CDR3 contains 16 residues. Germline lookup yields CDR1 SGHVS and CDR2 FQNEAQ. CDR3 nucleotide sequence: TGTACCAGCAGCTTAGTAGACAGAGCGATTAATCAGCCCCAGCAATTT. Translating it yields CTSSLVDRAINQPQQF. The full variable domain, in which reference TRBV7-8 and TRBJ1-5 provide the parts outside the CDR3, is GAGVSQSPRYKVAKRGQDVALRCDPISGHVSLFWYQQALGQGPEFLTYFQNEAQLDKSGLPSDRFFAERPEGSVSTLKIQRTQQEDSAVYLCTSSLVDRAINQPQQFGDGTRLSIL.

Of note for this clonotype: At one boundary the junction diverges from the germline segment, which might be a read error. CDR3 protein: CSLGLAGGFYYEQFF. The CDR3 nucleotides read TGCAGCCTTGGACTAGCGGGGGGGTTCTACTATGAGCAGTTCTTC. The chain uses TRBV29-1 and TRBJ2-1, with TRBD2 identical over 15 bases. Germline CDR1 and CDR2: SQVTM and ANQGSEA. This CDR3 has 15 residues.

This clonotype appeared a single time. The chain is built from TRBV11-2 and TRBJ2-2, with D tentatively TRBD1 (5 bases). Germline-derived CDR1 and CDR2 are SGHAT and FQNNGV. The CDR3 has 17 residues. CDR3 sequence: CASCLDHRGRDTGELFF. CDR3 nucleotides: TGTGCTAGCTGCTTAGATCATAGGGGTAGGGACACCGGGGAGCTGTTTTTT.

A remark on this clonotype: The junction does not match germline at one end; this may be a read error. The rearrangement uses TRBV11-1 and TRBJ2-5; D remains ambiguous. Germline loops: CDR1 SGHAT, CDR2 FQDESV (reference sequence). The CDR3 totals 12 residues. CDR3 sequence (DNA): TGTGCCAGTAGCTCTGGTGCTCTGAGCCAGTACTTC. Its protein product is CASSSGALSQYF.

Regarding this clonotype: The CDR3 ends on some other residue instead of the conserved phenylalanine or tryptophan, so this is likely a read error. The DNA is left out, because the CDR3 cannot be placed on it with certainty; the CDR3 is given as TCRdb lists it. The V and J genes are TRBV29-1 and TRBJ2-3; TRBD1, as called in the table, went unchecked against the DNA. Germline CDR1 reads SQVTM; CDR2 reads ANQGSEA. With termini counted, the CDR3 has 14 amino acids. The CDR3 spells CSVSGIGVSDTHYL.

As for this clonotype: One end of the junction is discordant with germline, which a read error may explain. The genes are TRBV11-1 and TRBJ2-3; perhaps D is TRBD1 or TRBD2 (5 bases each). Germline assignment: CDR1 SGHAT and CDR2 FQDESV (reference sequence). The CDR3 has 19 residues. The CDR3 spells CASSSGGSSVGVRTDTHYF. The CDR3 DNA reads TGTGCCAGCAGCTCTGGGGGAAGCTCTGTTGGAGTCCGTACAGATACGCATTATTTT.

This chain uses TRBV29-1 with TRBJ2-5, with D perhaps TRBD1 or TRBD2 (6 bases each). Trimming pared 2 bases from V and 13 bases from J, leaving 20 bases between. CDR3 length equals 13 residues. The germline V gene encodes CDR1 SQVTM and CDR2 ANQGSEA. The CDR3 DNA reads TGCAGCGTTGAATCAACAGGGAGGCAGACCTGGTACTTC. Translated: CSVESTGRQTWYF.

To note about this clonotype: The conserved phenylalanine or tryptophan normally closing the CDR3 is absent here, so this likely arose from a read error. The DNA is omitted, as the CDR3 cannot be located on it reliably, and the CDR3 follows TCRdb's listing. The chain uses TRBV11-2 and TRBJ2-1; the table's D call, TRBD2, has no DNA check behind it. The CDR3 is 16 amino acids in total, end residues counted. Germline V gives CDR1 SGHAT, CDR2 FQNNGV. CDR3 loop: CTSSLDRLALGDEQFL.

As concerns this clonotype: A junction end diverges from the germline sequence, so it may reflect a read error. The chain joins TRBV12-3 or TRBV12-4 to TRBJ2-1, with 8 bases aligning to TRBD2. CDR3 size: 19 residues. The CDR3 coding sequence is TGTGCCAGCAATTTAGAAGCTAGCGGGTCGCTGCCCCTCTACAATGAGCAATTCTTC. This encodes CASNLEASGSLPLYNEQFF.

V is TRBV4-3 and J is TRBJ1-2, with TRBD1 identical over 9 bases. The junction had 12 bases not matched to a gene; V was cut back by 3 bases and J by 7 bases. This CDR3 has 16 residues. Germline assignment: CDR1 LGHNA and CDR2 YSLEER. The CDR3 loop reads CASSQAGTGRNSGYTF. The CDR3, as DNA: TGCGCCAGCAGCCAGGCAGGGACAGGGAGGAACAGTGGCTACACCTTC.

Note on this clonotype: One junction end disagrees with the germline gene, perhaps due to a read error. The genes are TRBV29-1 and TRBJ2-5; 9 positions agree with TRBD2. Germline V gene lookup returns CDR1 SQVTM and CDR2 ANQGSEA. CDR3 size: 15 residues. CDR3 sequence: CNVRISGSWVETQYF. CDR3 coding DNA: TGCAACGTTCGGATTAGCGGGAGTTGGGTAGAGACCCAGTACTTC.

Turning to this clonotype: One end of the junction does not line up with germline, which may come from a read error. The chain combines TRBV6-5 with TRBJ1-4; no firm D call. CDR3 length equals 15 residues. CDR1 and CDR2 (germline): MNHEY, SVGAGI. The CDR3 region is CASSYGDGRYEKLSF. The CDR3 region has the DNA TGTGCCAGCAGTTACGGTGACGGACGCTATGAAAAACTGTCTTTT.

The rearrangement joins TRBV29-1 to TRBJ2-7; 8 nucleotides align to TRBD2. Trimming took 6 bases from V and 2 from J; bases not matched to a gene: 12. Looked up from germline, CDR1 is SQVTM and CDR2 is ANQGSEA. The CDR3 length is 15 residues. CDR3 sequence reads: CSVLGLSGGTYEQYF. The CDR3 nucleotides are TGCAGCGTCCTGGGACTATCGGGAGGGACCTACGAGCAGTACTTC.

In regard to this clonotype: In this CDR3 the conserved last residue, phenylalanine or tryptophan, is missing, so a read error is likely. The chain joins TRBV5-6 to TRBJ1-5; no clear D gene. Germline V gives CDR1 SGHDT, CDR2 YYEEEE. Trimming pared 0 bases from V and 11 bases from J, leaving 12 bases between. This CDR3 region has 13 residues. This chain's CDR3 is CASSLGPDQSQHY. Here the CDR3 DNA reads TGTGCCAGCAGCTTGGGTCCGGACCAGTCCCAGCATTAT.

The rearrangement links TRBV3-1 to TRBJ2-7; perhaps TRBD1 as D (5 bases). Germline assignment: CDR1 LGHDT and CDR2 YNNKEL (reference sequence). Trimming left V 1 base short and J 7 bases short, with 11 bases between. The CDR3 length is 13 residues. For the CDR3, the DNA is TGTGCCAGCAGCCAAGTAGGACCAGGGGAGCAGTACTTC. Protein: CASSQVGPGEQYF.

To note about this clonotype: The junction departs from the called germline gene at one end, perhaps through a read error. This chain connects TRBV13 to TRBJ1-5; D unresolved. Germline CDR1 PRHDT, CDR2 FYEKMQ (reference sequence). The CDR3 is 14 residues long. CDR3 sequence reads: CASSLGDSNQPHHF. CDR3 coding DNA: TGTGCCAGCAGCTTAGGCGATAGCAATCAGCCCCATCATTTT.

The rearrangement joins TRBV5-5 to TRBJ2-3; 7 nucleotides agree with TRBD2. Germline V lookup: CDR1 SGHKS, CDR2 YYEKEE (reference sequence). After removal of 4 bases from V and 5 bases from J, the junction contained 16 bases not matched to a gene. The CDR3 length is 17 residues. This CDR3 reads CASSPTGSSGTGDTQYF. CDR3 nucleotides: TGTGCCAGCAGCCCGACCGGGAGCAGCGGGACTGGAGATACGCAGTATTTT.